This TCR beta chain was sequenced in a study of cytomegalovirus exposure and HLA in healthy donors. Broader study findings: It was reported in a later analysis that an Asian-associated ancestry cluster showed fewer N-insertions than the roughly 620-donor mean. Later on, an analysis showed TCR association rates differing by HLA locus, with DRB1 the most and HLA-C the fewest.

The primer mix had 60 Vbeta and 13 Jbeta primers. Source study methods: There were about 80 million unique TCR beta chains by a later count, and approximately 12 million of them were shared. Sequencing was performed with immunoSEQ multiplex PCR; in TCRdb, only in-frame clones are kept and a portion is missing. V and J calls and clone size are as listed in that table; D and trimming were resolved from the DNA. The sample yields 90,000 to 150,000 clones, 73% seen once. With regard to this clone: Its specificity is not known.

The CDR3 loop spans 14 amino acids. CDR1 is LNHDA, CDR2 SQIVND, per germline (reference sequence). J gave up 3 bases and V 7 bases, and 7 bases lay outside the gene matches. The rearrangement uses TRBV19 and TRBJ2-7; TRBD1 aligns across 9 bases. The sequencing sample was made of PBMCs. This sequence originates from a woman between 40 and 55 years old in good health and CMV-seronegative. The CDR3 coding sequence is TGTGCCAGTACCCGCGGGACAGGGTACTACGAGCAGTACTTC. It specifies CASTRGTGYYEQYF.